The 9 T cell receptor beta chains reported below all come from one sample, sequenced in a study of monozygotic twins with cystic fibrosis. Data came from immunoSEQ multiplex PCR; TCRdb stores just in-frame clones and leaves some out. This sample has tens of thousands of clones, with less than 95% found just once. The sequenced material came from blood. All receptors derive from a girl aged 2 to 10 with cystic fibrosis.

The CDR3 DNA is TGTGCCATCAGTGAGGCAGATTCCTTGGGTTTCTTT. Translating gives CAISEADSLGFF. The chain recombines TRBV10-3 with TRBJ1-1; D call uncertain. The V gene lost 2 bases and the J gene lost 13 bases, with 14 bases spanning the gap. The germline gives CDR1 ENHRY, CDR2 SYGVKD. The CDR3 extends over 12 amino acids.

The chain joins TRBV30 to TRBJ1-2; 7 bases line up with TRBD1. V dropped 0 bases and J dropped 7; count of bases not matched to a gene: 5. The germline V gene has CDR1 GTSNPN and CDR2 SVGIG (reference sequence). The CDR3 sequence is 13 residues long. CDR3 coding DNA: TGTGCCTGGAGTGTAAGGTCAGGGGGTGGCTACACCTTC. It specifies CAWSVRSGGGYTF.

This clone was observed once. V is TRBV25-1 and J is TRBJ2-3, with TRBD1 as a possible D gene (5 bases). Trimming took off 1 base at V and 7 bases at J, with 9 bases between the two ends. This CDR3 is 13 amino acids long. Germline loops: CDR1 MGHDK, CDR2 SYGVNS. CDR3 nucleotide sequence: TGTGCCAGCAGTGAATTAGGGGCGTATACGCAGTATTTT. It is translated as CASSELGAYTQYF. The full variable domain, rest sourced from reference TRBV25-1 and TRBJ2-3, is EADIYQTPRYLVIGTGKKITLECSQTMGHDKMYWYQQDPGMELHLIHYSYGVNSTEKGDLSSESTVSRIRTEHFPLTLESARPSHTSQYLCASSELGAYTQYFGPGTRLTVL.

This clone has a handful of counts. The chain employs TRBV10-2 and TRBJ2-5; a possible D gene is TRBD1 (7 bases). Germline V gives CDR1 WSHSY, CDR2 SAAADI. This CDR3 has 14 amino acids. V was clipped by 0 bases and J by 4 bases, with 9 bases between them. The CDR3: CASSESQGGETQYF. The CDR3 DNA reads TGCGCCAGCAGTGAGTCTCAGGGGGGAGAGACCCAGTACTTC.

The CDR3 nucleotides are TGTGCCAGCAGCGAGTCAGGGGAACAGCCCCAGCATTTT. Protein sequence: CASSESGEQPQHF. The gene calls are TRBV7-9 and TRBJ1-5, with TRBD1 as a possible D gene (6 bases). The CDR3 has 13 amino acids. Trimming took 5 bases from V and 7 from J, leaving 12 bases between them. CDR1 is SEHNR and CDR2 is FQNEAQ in the germline V gene (reference sequence).

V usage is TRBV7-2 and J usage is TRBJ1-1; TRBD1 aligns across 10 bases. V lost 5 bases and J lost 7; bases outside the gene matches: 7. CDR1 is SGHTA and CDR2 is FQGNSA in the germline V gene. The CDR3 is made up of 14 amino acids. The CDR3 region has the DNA TGTGCCAGCAGCGCGGGACAGGGGTTTGATGAAGCTTTCTTT. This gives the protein CASSAGQGFDEAFF.

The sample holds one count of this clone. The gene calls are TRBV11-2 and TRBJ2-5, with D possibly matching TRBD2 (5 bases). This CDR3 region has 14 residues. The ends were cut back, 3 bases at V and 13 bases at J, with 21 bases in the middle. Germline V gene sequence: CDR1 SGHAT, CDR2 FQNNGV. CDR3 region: CASSFHESDGLLYF. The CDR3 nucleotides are TGTGCCAGCAGCTTTCATGAATCGGATGGACTCCTGTACTTC.

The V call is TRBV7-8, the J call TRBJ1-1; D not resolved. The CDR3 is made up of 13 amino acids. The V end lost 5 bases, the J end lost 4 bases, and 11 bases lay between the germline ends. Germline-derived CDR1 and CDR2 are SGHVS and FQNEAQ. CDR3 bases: TGTGCCAGCAGCATAGGCGGGCGCACTGAAGCTTTCTTT. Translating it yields CASSIGGRTEAFF.

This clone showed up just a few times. CDR3 sequence: CASSPTTGMNTEAFF. In DNA, the CDR3 is TGTGCCAGCAGCCCTACTACAGGGATGAACACTGAAGCTTTCTTT. The chain recombines TRBV9 with TRBJ1-1; D is possibly TRBD1 (6 bases). Trimming took off 4 bases at V and 0 bases at J, with 13 bases between the two ends. CDR3 length equals 15 residues. Germline CDR1 reads SGDLS; CDR2 reads YYNGEE.